Following are 19 T cell receptor beta chains from one sample sequenced in a study of T-cell reconstitution after alpha-beta-depleted transplantation in children. Preparation of the TCRbeta library used unique molecular identifiers. TCRdb used MiXCR to reprocess the PCR reads, holding one entry per CDR3 protein. Of some 150,000 distinct CDR3 sequences listed, 8% to 10% are singletons. The sequenced sample was PBMCs, mostly from graft donor cells, obtained 180 days after TCRalphabeta/CD19-depleted stem cell transplant. These receptors originate from a female patient aged 2 to 10 who had a stem cell transplant for congenital amegakaryocytic thrombocytopenia, so the T cells may come from the graft donor.

This clonotype was detected many times. The chain combines TRBV5-8 with TRBJ1-5, with TRBD1 identical over 9 bases. With V trimmed by 4 bases and J by 5 bases, 7 bases remained unmatched. Germline V gives CDR1 SGHTS, CDR2 YDEGEE. The CDR3 loop spans 15 amino acids. CDR3 protein: CASSPGQGFHQPQHF. The CDR3 coding sequence is TGTGCCAGCAGCCCGGGACAGGGTTTCCATCAGCCCCAGCATTTT. The full variable domain, with the rest looked up from reference TRBV5-8 and TRBJ1-5, is EAGVTQSPTHLIKTRGQQATLRCSPISGHTSVYWYQQALGLGLQFLLWYDEGEERNRGNFPPRFSGRQFPNYSSELNVNALELEDSALYLCASSPGQGFHQPQHFGDGTRLSIL.

The chain combines TRBV30 with TRBJ2-7, with TRBD1 identical over 11 bases. CDR3 length: 14 residues. V was pared by 3 bases and J by 6 bases, with 7 bases of the junction left unmatched. Germline CDR1 is GTSNPN and CDR2 is SVGIG (reference sequence). CDR3 residues: CAWRYTGTGGEQYF. CDR3 coding DNA: TGTGCCTGGAGGTATACCGGGACAGGGGGCGAGCAGTACTTC.

This clonotype was picked up many times. CDR3 DNA: TGTGCCACCAGCAGTTCTCCCAATCAGCCCCAGCATTTT. Translation gives CATSSSPNQPQHF. The genes are TRBV15 and TRBJ1-5; unclear D gene. V lost 3 bases to trimming and J lost 3 bases, with 6 bases between them. The CDR3 is 13 amino acids. CDR1 is LNHNV and CDR2 is YYDKDF in the germline V gene (reference sequence).

The chain joins TRBV5-1 to TRBJ2-1; D perhaps matches TRBD1 (6 bases). The V gene's germline CDR1 is SGHRS and CDR2 YFSETQ. CDR3 length: 14 amino acids. The V gene lost 0 bases and the J gene lost 4 bases, with 8 bases spanning the gap. The CDR3, as DNA: TGCGCCAGCAGCTTGGACAGGGTATACAATGAGCAGTTCTTC. Encoded protein: CASSLDRVYNEQFF. Full variable domain (outside the CDR3, taken from reference TRBV5-1 and TRBJ2-1): KAGVTQTPRYLIKTRGQQVTLSCSPISGHRSVSWYQQTPGQGLQFLFEYFSETQRNKGNFPGRFSGRQFSNSRSEMNVSTLELGDSALYLCASSLDRVYNEQFFGPGTRLTVL.

At least ten counts were recorded for this clonotype. This chain joins TRBV10-3 and TRBJ1-2; tentatively, D is TRBD1 (6 bases). This CDR3 region has 16 residues. V was pared by 7 bases and J by 0 bases, with 18 bases between. CDR1 and CDR2 (germline): ENHRY, SYGVKD. CDR3 residues: CAINPNGQPSNYGYTF. CDR3 nucleotide sequence: TGTGCCATCAACCCGAACGGACAGCCTTCTAACTATGGCTACACCTTC.

This chain uses TRBV20-1 with TRBJ2-5; a weak D match, TRBD1 (6 bases). This CDR3 has 15 amino acids. Germline loops: CDR1 DFQATT, CDR2 SNEGSKA (reference sequence). The V and J ends lost 1 base and 0 bases respectively, with 12 bases between them. The CDR3 reads CSARANTGNQETQYF. The CDR3 nucleotides read TGCAGTGCTAGAGCCAATACAGGGAACCAAGAGACCCAGTACTTC.

This clonotype was observed a few times. V and J are TRBV19 and TRBJ2-7; maybe TRBD2 (6 bases). The germline gives CDR1 LNHDA, CDR2 SQIVND (reference sequence). Trimming took off 3 bases at V and 3 bases at J, with 12 bases between the two ends. This CDR3 contains 14 residues. The CDR3 reads CASSITGALYEQYF. CDR3 DNA sequence: TGTGCCAGTAGTATCACGGGAGCGCTCTACGAGCAGTACTTC.

CDR3 bases: TGTGCCAGTAGTAAATCCGGGACAGGGACCTACGAGCAGTACTTC. Residues: CASSKSGTGTYEQYF. J is TRBJ2-7 and V is TRBV19, with 9 nucleotides matching TRBD1. The V and J ends lost 4 bases and 2 bases, in that order; junction bases with no gene match: 6. Germline V gene data show CDR1 as LNHDA and CDR2 as SQIVND (reference sequence). This CDR3 is built from 15 residues.

In its sample, this clonotype was seen many times. The rearrangement joins TRBV29-1 to TRBJ2-5; D is unclear. Per germline, CDR1 SQVTM and CDR2 ANQGSEA. V lost 4 bases to trimming and J lost 4 bases, with 7 bases between them. The CDR3 runs 11 residues. In DNA, the CDR3 is TGCAGCGTTGGGGGTGCAGAGACCCAGTACTTC. Translating gives CSVGGAETQYF.

This clonotype has a count of ten or more. The chain combines TRBV11-2 with TRBJ2-2; D may match TRBD1 or TRBD2 (5 bases each). CDR1 SGHAT and CDR2 FQNNGV come from the germline V gene. V was pared by 5 bases and J by 4 bases, with 26 bases between. CDR3 length: 19 residues. CDR3 sequence (DNA): TGTGCCAGCAGCCTCCTGCCCAAATTCCTCTCGGGGACCACCGGGGAGCTGTTTTTT. Its protein product is CASSLLPKFLSGTTGELFF. The full variable domain, with the rest looked up from reference TRBV11-2 and TRBJ2-2, is EAGVAQSPRYKIIEKRQSVAFWCNPISGHATLYWYQQILGQGPKLLIQFQNNGVVDDSQLPKDRFSAERLKGVDSTLKIQPAKLEDSAVYLCASSLLPKFLSGTTGELFFGEGSRLTVL.

This clonotype was counted at least ten times. This rearrangement joins TRBV7-2 to TRBJ2-7; no clear D gene. This CDR3 is built from 12 residues. V was clipped by 6 bases and J by 7 bases, with 13 bases between them. CDR1 and CDR2 (germline): SGHTA, FQGNSA. The CDR3 loop reads CASSPAREEQYF. The CDR3 DNA reads TGTGCCAGCAGTCCTGCTAGGGAAGAGCAGTACTTC.

This clonotype was found many times. The chain carries TRBV12-3 or TRBV12-4 and TRBJ2-2, with TRBD1 matching over 9 bases. The V gene end was trimmed by 7 bases and the J gene end by 1 base; junction bases not matched to a gene: 4. The CDR3 sequence is 15 residues long. CDR3 coding DNA: TGTGCCAGCACCCTGGGACAGGGGAACACCGGGGAGCTGTTTTTT. It is translated as CASTLGQGNTGELFF.

V gene TRBV19 combines with J gene TRBJ1-5; 8 bases line up with TRBD1. This CDR3 spans 16 amino acids. Germline loops: CDR1 LNHDA, CDR2 SQIVND (reference sequence). V dropped 5 bases and J dropped 0; count of bases not matched to a gene: 6. CDR3 sequence: CASSGGQAYSNQPQHF. The CDR3 region has the DNA TGTGCCAGTAGTGGGGGACAGGCTTATAGCAATCAGCCCCAGCATTTT.

This clonotype occurred many times. The rearrangement uses TRBV5-1 and TRBJ2-7; D is perhaps TRBD1 or TRBD2 (5 bases each). Looked up from germline, CDR1 is SGHRS and CDR2 is YFSETQ. This CDR3 has 14 residues. V lost 4 bases, J lost 5 bases, and 16 bases lay in between. The CDR3 sequence: CASSPRDRSDEQYF. DNA for the CDR3: TGCGCCAGCAGCCCACGGGACCGGTCCGACGAGCAGTACTTC.

In its sample, this clonotype was seen many times. The chain recombines TRBV6-5 with TRBJ2-1; no clear D gene. V lost 0 bases, J lost 1 base, and 7 bases lay in between. Germline V CDR1 and CDR2: MNHEY, SVGAGI. This CDR3 comprises 15 residues. This CDR3 is CASSYSRRSYNEQFF. The CDR3 DNA reads TGTGCCAGCAGTTACTCGAGAAGGTCCTACAATGAGCAGTTCTTC.

This clonotype was seen only once. The chain has TRBV10-3 and TRBJ2-7, with D maybe TRBD2 (6 bases). The CDR3 loop spans 17 amino acids. CDR1 ENHRY and CDR2 SYGVKD come from the germline V gene. V lost 2 bases to trimming and J lost 2 bases, with 19 bases between them. The CDR3 nucleotides read TGTGCCATCAGTGAGGAGGATTGGGAGGCCGAGACCTACGAGCAGTACTTC. Translating gives CAISEEDWEAETYEQYF.

The chain is built from TRBV7-2 and TRBJ1-3; a possible D gene is TRBD1 (5 bases). Trimming removed 4 bases at V and 0 bases at J, with 16 bases between. The CDR3 consists of 17 residues. Looked up from germline, CDR1 is SGHTA and CDR2 is FQGNSA. The CDR3 region has the DNA TGTGCCAGCAGCTCCTGGTGGGGGGACTCCTCTGGAAACACCATATATTTT. It yields the protein CASSSWWGDSSGNTIYF.

The chain is built from TRBV7-7 and TRBJ2-1; no firm D call. This CDR3 contains 13 residues. Germline V gene lookup returns CDR1 SSHAT and CDR2 FNYEAQ (reference sequence). Between the trimmed V and J ends, which lost 1 base and 6 bases, there was a span of 7 bases. The CDR3 coding sequence is TGTGCCAGCAGCTTAGATTGGGGCAATGAGCAGTTCTTC. Translated, it gives CASSLDWGNEQFF.

This clonotype was counted at least ten times. The genes are TRBV28 and TRBJ2-1; 7 positions agree with TRBD2. CDR1 is MDHEN and CDR2 is SYDVKM in the germline V gene. J lost 2 bases, V lost 10 bases, and 11 bases had no gene match. The CDR3 consists of 15 residues. CDR3 sequence (DNA): TGTGCCATCTCCACTCCTAGCGGTACCTACAATGAGCAGTTCTTC. It codes for CAISTPSGTYNEQFF.